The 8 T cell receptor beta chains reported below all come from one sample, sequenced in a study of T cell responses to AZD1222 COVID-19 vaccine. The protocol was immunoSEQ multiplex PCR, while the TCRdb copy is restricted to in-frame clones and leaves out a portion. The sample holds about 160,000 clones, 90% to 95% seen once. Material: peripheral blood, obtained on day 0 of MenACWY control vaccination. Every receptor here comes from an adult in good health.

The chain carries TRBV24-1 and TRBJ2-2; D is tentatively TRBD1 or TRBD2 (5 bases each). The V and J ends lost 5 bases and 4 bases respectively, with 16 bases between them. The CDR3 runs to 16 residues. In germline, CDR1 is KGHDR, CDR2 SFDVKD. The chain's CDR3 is CATSGSAGAFTGELFF. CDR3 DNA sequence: TGTGCCACCAGTGGCTCCGCCGGGGCTTTCACCGGGGAGCTGTTTTTT.

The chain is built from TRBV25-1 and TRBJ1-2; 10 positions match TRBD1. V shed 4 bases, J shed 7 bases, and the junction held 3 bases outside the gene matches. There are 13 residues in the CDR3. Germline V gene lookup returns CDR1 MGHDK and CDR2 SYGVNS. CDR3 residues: CASSGQGAVGYTF. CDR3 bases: TGTGCCAGCAGTGGACAGGGGGCGGTTGGCTACACCTTC.

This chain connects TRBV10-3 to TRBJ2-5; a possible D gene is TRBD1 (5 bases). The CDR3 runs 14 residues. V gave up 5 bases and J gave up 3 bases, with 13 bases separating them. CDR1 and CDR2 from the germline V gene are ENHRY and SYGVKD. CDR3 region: CAISTDRGEETQYF. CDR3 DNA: TGTGCCATCAGTACAGATAGGGGTGAAGAGACCCAGTACTTC.

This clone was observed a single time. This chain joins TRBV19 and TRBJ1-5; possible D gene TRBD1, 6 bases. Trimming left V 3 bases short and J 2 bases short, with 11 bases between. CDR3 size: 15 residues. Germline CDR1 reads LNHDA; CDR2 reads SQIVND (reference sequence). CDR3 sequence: CASSIATGGNQPQHF. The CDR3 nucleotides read TGTGCCAGTAGTATTGCGACAGGAGGCAATCAGCCCCAGCATTTT. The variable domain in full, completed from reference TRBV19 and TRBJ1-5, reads DGGITQSPKYLFRKEGQNVTLSCEQNLNHDAMYWYRQDPGQGLRLIYYSQIVNDFQKGDIAEGYSVSREKKESFPLTVTSAQKNPTAFYLCASSIATGGNQPQHFGDGTRLSIL.

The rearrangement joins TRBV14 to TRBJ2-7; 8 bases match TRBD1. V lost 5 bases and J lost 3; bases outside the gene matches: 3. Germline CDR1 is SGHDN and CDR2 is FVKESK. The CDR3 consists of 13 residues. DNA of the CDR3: TGTGCCAGCAGCGCGGACAGGGTCTACGAGCAGTACTTC. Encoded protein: CASSADRVYEQYF.

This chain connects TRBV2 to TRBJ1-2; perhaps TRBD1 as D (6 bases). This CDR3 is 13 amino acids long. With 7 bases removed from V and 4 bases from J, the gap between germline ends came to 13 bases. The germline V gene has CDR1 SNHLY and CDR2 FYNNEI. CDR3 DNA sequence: TGTGCCAGCAAACCAGGGGTGCTCTATGGCTACACCTTC. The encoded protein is CASKPGVLYGYTF.

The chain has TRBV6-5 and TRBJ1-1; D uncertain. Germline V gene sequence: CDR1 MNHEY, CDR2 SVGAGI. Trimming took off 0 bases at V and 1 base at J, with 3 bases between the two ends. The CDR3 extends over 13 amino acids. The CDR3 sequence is CASSYSANTEAFF. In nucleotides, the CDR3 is TGTGCCAGCAGTTACTCGGCGAACACTGAAGCTTTCTTT.

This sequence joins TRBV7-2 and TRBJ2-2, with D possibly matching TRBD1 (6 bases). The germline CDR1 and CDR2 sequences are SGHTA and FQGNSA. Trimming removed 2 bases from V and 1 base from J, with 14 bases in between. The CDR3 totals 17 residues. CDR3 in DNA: TGTGCCAGCAGCTTAAACGGACAGACCCTGAACACCGGGGAGCTGTTTTTT. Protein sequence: CASSLNGQTLNTGELFF.